This T cell receptor beta chain was sequenced during a study of blood T cell repertoires in COVID-19. Trimming left V 4 bases short and J 7 bases short, with 17 bases between. Per the germline V gene, CDR1 is GTSNPN and CDR2 is SVGIG (reference sequence). The CDR3 has 14 amino acids. This clone occurred many times. The data were produced by immunoSEQ multiplex PCR, yet TCRdb's version contains in-frame clones alone and is incomplete. The sample consists of more than 150,000 clones, approximately 88% of them appearing once. Material for sequencing was peripheral blood. The chain combines TRBV30 with TRBJ1-5, with a tentative D call TRBD1 (6 bases). This sequence was found in a woman in her sixties or seventies with acute or convalescent COVID-19. For the CDR3, the DNA is TGTGCCTGGAACCCGGGACCTGGGGGCCAGCCCCAGCATTTT. Translating it yields CAWNPGPGGQPQHF.